These 12 T cell receptor beta chains were all obtained from the same sample, sequenced in a study of blood T cells in healthy people across ages. Combining a sample-barcoded 5' primer with a J-beta primer mix, a second PCR ran for about 6 to 11 cycles. TCRdb re-analysed the 5' RACE reads in MiXCR, keeping a single row per CDR3 protein. Among hundreds of thousands of distinct CDR3 sequences listed, roughly 50% were seen once. Sequencing was performed on blood. These receptors all come from a man between 40 and 49 years old in good health.

This clonotype came up a few times. The CDR3 here is CSVEEPSDEQYF. The CDR3 DNA reads as TGCAGCGTTGAAGAACCGTCGGACGAGCAGTACTTC. The chain combines TRBV29-1 with TRBJ2-7; D uncertain. The germline V and J ends were trimmed by 0 bases and 5 bases, with 8 bases remaining between them. Germline V gene sequence: CDR1 SQVTM, CDR2 ANQGSEA. The CDR3 is 12 residues long.

The chain couples TRBV20-1 to TRBJ2-7; 13 nucleotides align to TRBD2. The CDR3 length is 15 residues. Germline-derived CDR1 and CDR2 are DFQATT and SNEGSKA (reference sequence). The junction had 1 base not matched to a gene; V was cut back by 2 bases and J by 0 bases. CDR3 sequence: CSARWTSGSSYEQYF. The CDR3 DNA reads as TGCAGTGCTAGATGGACTAGCGGGAGCTCCTACGAGCAGTACTTC.

The chain couples TRBV2 to TRBJ1-4; TRBD1 agrees at 7 bases. CDR3 length: 15 amino acids. Trimming at V came to 6 bases and at J to 2 bases, leaving 6 bases not matched to a gene. Germline V gives CDR1 SNHLY, CDR2 FYNNEI. The CDR3, as DNA: TGTGCCAGCAGCGCCGTCAGGGGGACTAATGAAAAACTGTTTTTT. Its protein is CASSAVRGTNEKLFF.

V is TRBV29-1 and J is TRBJ2-5; possibly TRBD2 for D (7 bases). Deletions cut 4 bases from V and 7 bases from J, with 16 bases between. This CDR3 is 13 amino acids long. Germline V gene sequence: CDR1 SQVTM, CDR2 ANQGSEA. The CDR3 DNA reads as TGCAGCGTTGCCGCGGGGGCCGCTGGGACCCAGTACTTC. Translating it yields CSVAAGAAGTQYF.

The chain has TRBV28 and TRBJ2-4; 13 bases align to TRBD2. The DNA end is more similar to TRBJ2-7, so the J call may be wrong. CDR1 is MDHEN, CDR2 SYDVKM, per germline. This CDR3 is built from 19 residues. As DNA, the CDR3 is TGTGCCAGCAGTCCGAGACTAGCGGGAGGCCCCGGTACCCTACTCGAGCAGTACTTC. This gives the protein CASSPRLAGGPGTLLEQYF.

This sequence joins TRBV27 and TRBJ1-5; 8 positions agree with TRBD1. CDR1 MNHEY and CDR2 SMNVEV come from the germline V gene (reference sequence). V was clipped by 5 bases and J by 6 bases; unmatched bases: 18. The CDR3 totals 18 residues. The chain's CDR3 is CASSPDPAGTGRSQPQHF. For the CDR3, the DNA is TGTGCCAGCAGTCCTGACCCGGCCGGGACAGGTCGGAGTCAGCCCCAGCATTTT.

The chain recombines TRBV5-1 with TRBJ2-1; 8 positions agree with TRBD2. The trim removed 4 bases at V and 10 bases at J, leaving 13 bases unmatched. The CDR3 sequence is 15 residues long. Per the germline V gene, CDR1 is SGHRS and CDR2 is YFSETQ. The CDR3 nucleotides are TGCGCCAGCAGCCCGGACGTGGGGCGGGAGGTCGAGCAGTTCTTC. This encodes CASSPDVGREVEQFF.

This rearrangement joins TRBV25-1 to TRBJ2-7, with 7 bases matching TRBD1. This CDR3 region has 14 residues. CDR1 MGHDK and CDR2 SYGVNS come from the germline V gene. J gave up 2 bases and V 4 bases, and 5 bases lay outside the gene matches. The CDR3 region is CASSVRDSPYEQYF. In DNA form, the CDR3 reads TGTGCCAGCAGTGTTAGGGACAGCCCCTACGAGCAGTACTTC.

This chain connects TRBV25-1 to TRBJ1-5, with D unresolved. The CDR3 is made up of 12 amino acids. Trimming removed 3 bases from V and 8 bases from J, with 8 bases in between. Per the germline V gene, CDR1 is MGHDK and CDR2 is SYGVNS. CDR3 coding DNA: TGTGCCAGCAGTGAGGGTGGGAAGCCCCAGCATTTT. Its protein is CASSEGGKPQHF.

This clonotype was seen only a few times. CDR3 nucleotide sequence: TGTGCCAGCAGTCGCCGAGATGGCTACGAGCAGTACTTC. This encodes CASSRRDGYEQYF. The chain uses TRBV6-2 or TRBV6-3 and TRBJ2-7; the D is unclear. CDR1 is MNHEY and CDR2 is SVGEGT in the germline V gene. The CDR3 spans 13 residues. Trimming stripped 5 bases from V and 3 bases from J, with 11 bases between.

The V call is TRBV12-3 or TRBV12-4, the J call TRBJ1-6, with D perhaps matching TRBD1 (5 bases). This CDR3 region has 14 residues. V gave up 3 bases and J gave up 7 bases, with 10 bases separating them. The CDR3: CASSLLAGNSPLHF. The CDR3 bases are TGTGCCAGCAGTTTGCTGGCAGGGAATTCACCCCTCCACTTT.

The chain carries TRBV9 and TRBJ2-2; TRBD1 aligns across 8 bases. Germline CDR1 and CDR2: SGDLS and YYNGEE. CDR3 length equals 16 residues. The V segment lost 0 bases and the J segment 4 bases; nucleotides outside the gene matches: 5. The CDR3 reads CASSVASQGATGELFF. CDR3 bases: TGTGCCAGCAGCGTAGCTAGTCAGGGGGCCACCGGGGAGCTGTTTTTT.